These 2 T cell receptor beta chains originate from one sample sequenced in a study of T cells in women clearing cervical HPV infection. Only in-frame clones appear in the TCRdb table, and some are missing; sequencing was by immunoSEQ multiplex PCR. The sample has about 32,000 clones. Sequenced sample: blood buffy coat. The receptors originated from a woman aged 18-70 years with a cervical HPV16 infection that either progressed to CIN3+ or cleared (not recorded which).

Worth noting for this clone: The read stops 3 residues short of the end of the CDR3; the missing end is completed from the germline J gene. This rearrangement joins TRBV10-3 to TRBJ2-7; 12 nucleotides match TRBD2. The germline V gene encodes CDR1 ENHRY and CDR2 SYGVKD. This CDR3 has 13 amino acids. Unmatched junction bases numbered 3, after V lost 10 bases and J lost 2 bases. The CDR3 DNA, read in part, is TGTGCCAGCGGACTAGCGGGACCCTACGAG. This translates into CASGLAGPYE. The CDR3 as a whole reads CASGLAGPYEQYF.

On this clone itself: With the read ending 3 residues before the CDR3 end, the germline J gene is used to fill in that end. V is TRBV20-1 and J is TRBJ2-7; 8 positions match TRBD2. V dropped 2 bases and J dropped 4; count of bases not matched to a gene: 13. Germline V gene data show CDR1 as DFQATT and CDR2 as SNEGSKA (reference sequence). CDR3 length: 16 amino acids. Here the CDR3 reads CSARSLPQRGMYEQYF. The sequenced part of the CDR3 DNA is TGCAGTGCTAGATCCCTCCCCCAGCGGGGGATGTACGAG.